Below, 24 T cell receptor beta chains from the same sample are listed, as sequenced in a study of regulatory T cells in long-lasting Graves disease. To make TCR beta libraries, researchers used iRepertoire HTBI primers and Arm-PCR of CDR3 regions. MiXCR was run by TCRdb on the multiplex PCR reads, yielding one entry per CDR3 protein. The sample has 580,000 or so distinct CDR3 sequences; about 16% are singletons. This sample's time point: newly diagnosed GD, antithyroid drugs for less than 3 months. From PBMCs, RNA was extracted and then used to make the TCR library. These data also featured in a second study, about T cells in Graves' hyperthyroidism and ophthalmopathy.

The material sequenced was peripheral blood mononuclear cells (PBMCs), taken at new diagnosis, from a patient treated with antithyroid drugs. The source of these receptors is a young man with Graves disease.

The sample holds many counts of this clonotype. The CDR3, as DNA: TGTGCCAGCAGACCGGGGACAGGGGGGTCCTACGAGCAGTACTTC. It specifies CASRPGTGGSYEQYF. This chain joins TRBV7-9 and TRBJ2-7; 11 positions agree with TRBD1. J lost 1 base, V lost 6 bases, and 5 bases had no gene match. CDR1 SEHNR and CDR2 FQNEAQ come from the germline V gene (reference sequence). The CDR3 is 15 residues long.

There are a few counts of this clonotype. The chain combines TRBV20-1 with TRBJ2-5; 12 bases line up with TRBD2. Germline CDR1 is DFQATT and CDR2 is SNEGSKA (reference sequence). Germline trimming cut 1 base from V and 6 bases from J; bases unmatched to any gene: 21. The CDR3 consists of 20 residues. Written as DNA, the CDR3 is TGCAGTGCTAGAGTTAATCCCGGGACTAGCGGGTCGCCTCCGGGTAAGACCCAGTACTTC. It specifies CSARVNPGTSGSPPGKTQYF.

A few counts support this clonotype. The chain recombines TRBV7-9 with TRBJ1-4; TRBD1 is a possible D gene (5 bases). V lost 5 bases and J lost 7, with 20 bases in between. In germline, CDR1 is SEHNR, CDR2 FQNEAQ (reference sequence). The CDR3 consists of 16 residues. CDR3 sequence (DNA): TGTGCCAGCAGCCGGCGTGGGACGGCCAGACGTGAAAAACTGTTTTTT. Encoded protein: CASSRRGTARREKLFF.

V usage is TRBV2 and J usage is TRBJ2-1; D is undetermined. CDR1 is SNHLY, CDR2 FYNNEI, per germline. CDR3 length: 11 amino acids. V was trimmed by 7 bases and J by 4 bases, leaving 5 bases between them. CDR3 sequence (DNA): TGTGCCAGCAATCAATACAATGAGCAGTTCTTC. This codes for CASNQYNEQFF.

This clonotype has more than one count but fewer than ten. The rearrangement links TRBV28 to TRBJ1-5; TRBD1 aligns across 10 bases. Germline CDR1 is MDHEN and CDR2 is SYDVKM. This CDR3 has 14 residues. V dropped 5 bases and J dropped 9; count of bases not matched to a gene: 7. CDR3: CASSPRDRGPPQHF. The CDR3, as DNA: TGTGCCAGCAGTCCCCGCGACAGGGGGCCGCCCCAGCATTTT.

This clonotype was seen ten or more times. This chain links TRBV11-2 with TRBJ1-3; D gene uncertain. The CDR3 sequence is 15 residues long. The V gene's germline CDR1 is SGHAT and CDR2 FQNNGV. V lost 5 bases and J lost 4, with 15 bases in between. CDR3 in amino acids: CASSPSFFPGNTIYF. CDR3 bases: TGTGCCAGCAGCCCCTCATTTTTTCCCGGAAACACCATATATTTT.

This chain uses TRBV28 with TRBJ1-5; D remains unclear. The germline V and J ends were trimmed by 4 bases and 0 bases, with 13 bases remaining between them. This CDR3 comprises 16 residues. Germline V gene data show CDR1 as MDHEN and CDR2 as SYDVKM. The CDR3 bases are TGTGCCAGCAGTTATACAACAGCAAATAGCAATCAGCCCCAGCATTTT. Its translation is CASSYTTANSNQPQHF.

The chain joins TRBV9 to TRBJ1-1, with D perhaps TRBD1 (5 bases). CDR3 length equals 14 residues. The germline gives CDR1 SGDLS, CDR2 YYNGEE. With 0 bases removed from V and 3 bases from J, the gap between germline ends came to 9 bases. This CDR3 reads CASSVGQGDTEAFF. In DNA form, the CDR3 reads TGTGCCAGCAGCGTAGGGCAGGGCGACACTGAAGCTTTCTTT. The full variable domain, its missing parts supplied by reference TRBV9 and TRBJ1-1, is DSGVTQTPKHLITATGQRVTLRCSPRSGDLSVYWYQQSLDQGLQFLIQYYNGEERAKGNILERFSAQQFPDLHSELNLSSLELGDSALYFCASSVGQGDTEAFFGQGTRLTVV.

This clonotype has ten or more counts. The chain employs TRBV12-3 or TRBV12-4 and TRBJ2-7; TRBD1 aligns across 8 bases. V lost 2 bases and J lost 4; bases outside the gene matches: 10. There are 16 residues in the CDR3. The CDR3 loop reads CASSLFQGAIRYEQYF. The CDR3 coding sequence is TGTGCCAGCAGTTTATTTCAGGGGGCAATTAGGTACGAGCAGTACTTC.

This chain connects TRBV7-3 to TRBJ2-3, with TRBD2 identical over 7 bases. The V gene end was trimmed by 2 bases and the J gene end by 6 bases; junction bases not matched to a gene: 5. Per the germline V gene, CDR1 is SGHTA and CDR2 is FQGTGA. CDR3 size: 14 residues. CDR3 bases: TGTGCCAGCAGCTTAGCGGGAGCGGGTGATACGCAGTATTTT. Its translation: CASSLAGAGDTQYF. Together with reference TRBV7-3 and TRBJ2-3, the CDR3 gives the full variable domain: GAGVSQTPSNKVTEKGKYVELRCDPISGHTALYWYRQSLGQGPEFLIYFQGTGAADDSGLPNDRFFAVRPEGSVSTLKIQRTERGDSAVYLCASSLAGAGDTQYFGPGTRLTVL.

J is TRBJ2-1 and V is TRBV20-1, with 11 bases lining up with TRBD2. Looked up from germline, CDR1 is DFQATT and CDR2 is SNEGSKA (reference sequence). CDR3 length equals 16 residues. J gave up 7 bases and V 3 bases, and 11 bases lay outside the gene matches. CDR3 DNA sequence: TGCAGTGCTAGGGCCCCACTAGCGGGAGTCTCAAATGAGCAGTTCTTC. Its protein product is CSARAPLAGVSNEQFF.

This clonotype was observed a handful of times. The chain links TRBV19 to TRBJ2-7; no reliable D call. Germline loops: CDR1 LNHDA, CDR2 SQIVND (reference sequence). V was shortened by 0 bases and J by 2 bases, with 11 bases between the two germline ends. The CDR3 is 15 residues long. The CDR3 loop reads CASSIDSGGTYEQYF. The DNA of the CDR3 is TGTGCCAGTAGTATAGATTCTGGTGGGACCTACGAGCAGTACTTC.

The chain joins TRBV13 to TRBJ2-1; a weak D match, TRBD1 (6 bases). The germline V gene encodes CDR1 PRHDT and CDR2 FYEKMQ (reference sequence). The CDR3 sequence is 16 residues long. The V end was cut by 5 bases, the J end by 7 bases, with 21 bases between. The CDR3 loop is CASSAPQGPFSNEQFF. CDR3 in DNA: TGTGCCAGCAGCGCACCTCAGGGGCCATTTTCGAATGAGCAGTTCTTC.

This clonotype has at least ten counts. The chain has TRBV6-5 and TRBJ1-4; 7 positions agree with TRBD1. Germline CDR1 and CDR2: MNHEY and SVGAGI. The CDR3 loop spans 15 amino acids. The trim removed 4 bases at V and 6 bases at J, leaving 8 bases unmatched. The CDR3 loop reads CASSSPGQSDEKLFF. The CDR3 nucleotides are TGTGCCAGCAGTTCCCCGGGACAGTCAGATGAAAAACTGTTTTTT.

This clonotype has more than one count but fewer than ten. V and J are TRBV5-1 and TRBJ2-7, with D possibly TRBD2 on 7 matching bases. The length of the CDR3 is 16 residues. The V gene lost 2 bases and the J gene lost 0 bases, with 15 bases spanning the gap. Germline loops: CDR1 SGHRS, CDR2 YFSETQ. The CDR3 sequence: CASSLLGAGASYEQYF. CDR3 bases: TGCGCCAGCAGCTTATTGGGGGCGGGGGCCTCCTACGAGCAGTACTTC.

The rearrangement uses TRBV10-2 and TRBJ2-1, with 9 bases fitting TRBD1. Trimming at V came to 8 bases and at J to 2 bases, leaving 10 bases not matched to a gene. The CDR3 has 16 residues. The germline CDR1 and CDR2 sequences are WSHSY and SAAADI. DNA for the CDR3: TGCGCCAGCGGTCGGCGCAGGACAGGGGCCTACAATGAGCAGTTCTTC. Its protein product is CASGRRRTGAYNEQFF.

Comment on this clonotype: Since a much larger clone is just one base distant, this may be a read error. The CDR3 bases are TGTGCCAGCAGCTTACGGGCGGGAGGGCCAGAAGAGCAGTTCTTC. Translating gives CASSLRAGGPEEQFF. The chain employs TRBV7-9 and TRBJ2-1, with 9 bases matching TRBD2. Germline values: CDR1 SEHNR, CDR2 FQNEAQ (reference sequence). The CDR3 loop spans 15 amino acids. With 2 bases clipped from V and 10 bases from J, the junction kept 9 bases outside the gene matches.

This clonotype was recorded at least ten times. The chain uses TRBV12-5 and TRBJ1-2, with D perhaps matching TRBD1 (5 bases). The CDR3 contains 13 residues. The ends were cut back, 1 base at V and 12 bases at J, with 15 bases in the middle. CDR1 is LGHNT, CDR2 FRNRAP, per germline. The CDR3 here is CASGLADHRGDTF. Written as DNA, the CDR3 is TGTGCTAGTGGTTTGGCGGACCACCGAGGGGACACCTTC.

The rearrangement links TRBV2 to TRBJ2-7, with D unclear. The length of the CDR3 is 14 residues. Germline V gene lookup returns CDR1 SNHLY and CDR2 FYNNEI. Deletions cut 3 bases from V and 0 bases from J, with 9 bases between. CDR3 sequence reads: CASSDSRSSYEQYF. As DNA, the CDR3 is TGTGCCAGCAGTGACAGCAGGAGCTCCTACGAGCAGTACTTC.

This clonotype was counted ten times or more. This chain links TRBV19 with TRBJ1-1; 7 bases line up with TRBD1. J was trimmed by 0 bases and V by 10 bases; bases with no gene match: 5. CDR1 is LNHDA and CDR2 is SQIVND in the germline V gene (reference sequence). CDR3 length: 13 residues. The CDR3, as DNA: TGTGCCATCTCCCAGGGGGTGAACACTGAAGCTTTCTTT. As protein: CAISQGVNTEAFF.

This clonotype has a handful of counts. This CDR3 is CASSNGELGVTDTQYF. CDR3 DNA: TGTGCCAGCAGCAACGGGGAACTAGGGGTCACAGATACGCAGTATTTT. The V and J genes are TRBV12-3 or TRBV12-4 and TRBJ2-3; D possibly matches TRBD1 or TRBD2 (5 bases each). The CDR3 extends over 16 amino acids. V shed 6 bases and J shed 2 bases, with 18 bases lying between them.

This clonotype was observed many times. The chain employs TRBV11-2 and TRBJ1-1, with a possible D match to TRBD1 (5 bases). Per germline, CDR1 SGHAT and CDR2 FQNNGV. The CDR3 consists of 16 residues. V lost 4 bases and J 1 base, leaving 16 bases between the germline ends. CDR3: CASSSSAGRWNTEAFF. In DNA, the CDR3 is TGTGCCAGCAGCTCATCAGCGGGACGCTGGAACACTGAAGCTTTCTTT.

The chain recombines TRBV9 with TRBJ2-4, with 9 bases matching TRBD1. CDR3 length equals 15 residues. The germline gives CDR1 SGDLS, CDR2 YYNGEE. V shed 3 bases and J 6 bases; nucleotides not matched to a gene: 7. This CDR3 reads CASSAGTGNGNIQYF. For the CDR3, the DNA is TGTGCCAGCAGCGCGGGGACAGGGAACGGAAACATTCAGTACTTC.

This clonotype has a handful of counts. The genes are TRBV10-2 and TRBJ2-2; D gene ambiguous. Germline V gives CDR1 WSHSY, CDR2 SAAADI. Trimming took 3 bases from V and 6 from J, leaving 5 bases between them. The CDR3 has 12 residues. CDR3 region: CASSDRSGELFF. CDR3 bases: TGCGCCAGCAGTGATAGGTCCGGGGAGCTGTTTTTT.